This TCR beta chain appears in the sequencing data of a study of T cell changes during pregnancy in multiple sclerosis (dated by TCRdb to between 2019 and 2020). General notes on the study: Changes in the T cell repertoire over the course of pregnancy were examined in this study in women with multiple sclerosis.

CDR1 and CDR2, per the germline V gene, are LGHNA and YSLEER. The CDR3 sequence holds 18 residues, the cysteine and phenylalanine included. Only the CDR3 region is kept as DNA, spanning 54 bases read in frame from base 1. Trimming at the junction amounts to 0 bases on V and 2 bases on J, and the germline ends lie 18 bases apart. The protocol used for the library was the immunoSEQ multiplex PCR assay. Here the immuneACCESS table is served through TCRdb, limited to in-frame sequences with V and J called. Missing clones are a known gap in these copies; in checked studies unresolved V genes cover under half, and the rest lacks a known reason. The table for this sample lists almost 20,000 clones; around 85% of them were counted only once. The ten largest clones capture approximately 19% of the sample. For this clone: What antigen it recognizes has not been identified. No qualities accompany the bases; no much larger clone lies one base away.

The receptor chain draws on TRBV4-3 and TRBJ2-3; TRBD1 might be the D gene, on 5 matching bases. This clonotype was obtained from a female donor in good health, enrolled as a control in a pregnancy study. The sequencing used CD8+ T cells from peripheral blood mononuclear cells, collected after pregnancy. The DNA reads TGCGCCAGCAGCCAAGATTTCGGCAGGGTCTTTTTCACAGATACGCAGTATTTT. It encodes CASSQDFGRVFFTDTQYF.